The 5 T cell receptor beta chains in this list originate from one sample, sequenced in a study of blood T cell repertoires in COVID-19. Sequencing used immunoSEQ multiplex PCR; TCRdb keeps in-frame clones, though not all of them. Among more than 150,000 clones listed, roughly four fifths were seen once. The sample taken for sequencing was peripheral blood. All receptors derive from a woman aged 40 to 50 with acute or convalescent COVID-19.

This sequence joins TRBV2 and TRBJ1-2, with 9 positions matching TRBD1. Germline CDR1 reads SNHLY; CDR2 reads FYNNEI. The CDR3 consists of 15 residues. The J segment lost 4 bases and the V segment lost 1 base, leaving 4 bases of the junction unmatched. The CDR3 loop is CASSEVQGASYGYTF. DNA of the CDR3: TGTGCCAGCAGTGAAGTACAGGGGGCTAGCTATGGCTACACCTTC. Full variable domain (outside the CDR3, taken from reference TRBV2 and TRBJ1-2): EPEVTQTPSHQVTQMGQEVILRCVPISNHLYFYWYRQILGQKVEFLVSFYNNEISEKSEIFDDQFSVERPDGSNFTLKIRSTKLEDSAMYFCASSEVQGASYGYTFGSGTRLTVV.

V and J are TRBV21-1 and TRBJ2-5; TRBD2 is the table's D call, not checked against the DNA. TRBV21-1 counts as a pseudogene. This CDR3 has 17 amino acids. This CDR3 reads CASRGTSGSKRQETQYF. For the CDR3, the DNA is TGTGCCAGCAGGGGAACTAGCGGGAGTAAGCGCCAAGAGACCCAGTACTTC.

The V and J genes are TRBV28 and TRBJ2-7; D remains ambiguous. Trimming took 3 bases from V and 3 from J, leaving 12 bases between them. Germline V gene data show CDR1 as MDHEN and CDR2 as SYDVKM. The CDR3 consists of 14 residues. The CDR3 loop reads CASSLAAVIYEQYF. The CDR3 bases are TGTGCCAGCAGTTTGGCGGCAGTGATCTACGAGCAGTACTTC. The variable domain in full, completed from reference TRBV28 and TRBJ2-7, reads DVKVTQSSRYLVKRTGEKVFLECVQDMDHENMFWYRQDPGLGLRLIYFSYDVKMKEKGDIPEGYSVSREKKERFSLILESASTNQTSMYLCASSLAAVIYEQYFGPGTRLTVT.

The V and J genes are TRBV5-1 and TRBJ2-3; D uncertain. V lost 2 bases and J lost 2, with 9 bases in between. CDR3 size: 14 residues. The germline V gene has CDR1 SGHRS and CDR2 YFSETQ. CDR3 sequence reads: CASSLHSNTDTQYF. The CDR3 DNA is TGCGCCAGCAGCTTACATTCAAACACAGATACGCAGTATTTT. Full variable domain (outside the CDR3, taken from reference TRBV5-1 and TRBJ2-3): KAGVTQTPRYLIKTRGQQVTLSCSPISGHRSVSWYQQTPGQGLQFLFEYFSETQRNKGNFPGRFSGRQFSNSRSEMNVSTLELGDSALYLCASSLHSNTDTQYFGPGTRLTVL.

The gene calls are TRBV3-1 (or the pseudogene TRBV3-2) and TRBJ2-1, with D possibly being TRBD2 (6 bases). V gave up 0 bases and J gave up 9 bases, with 9 bases separating them. CDR1 LGHDT and CDR2 YNNKEL come from the germline V gene (reference sequence). This CDR3 region has 13 residues. CDR3: CASSQEPGSEQFF. The CDR3 DNA reads TGTGCCAGCAGCCAAGAACCCGGGAGTGAGCAGTTCTTC.